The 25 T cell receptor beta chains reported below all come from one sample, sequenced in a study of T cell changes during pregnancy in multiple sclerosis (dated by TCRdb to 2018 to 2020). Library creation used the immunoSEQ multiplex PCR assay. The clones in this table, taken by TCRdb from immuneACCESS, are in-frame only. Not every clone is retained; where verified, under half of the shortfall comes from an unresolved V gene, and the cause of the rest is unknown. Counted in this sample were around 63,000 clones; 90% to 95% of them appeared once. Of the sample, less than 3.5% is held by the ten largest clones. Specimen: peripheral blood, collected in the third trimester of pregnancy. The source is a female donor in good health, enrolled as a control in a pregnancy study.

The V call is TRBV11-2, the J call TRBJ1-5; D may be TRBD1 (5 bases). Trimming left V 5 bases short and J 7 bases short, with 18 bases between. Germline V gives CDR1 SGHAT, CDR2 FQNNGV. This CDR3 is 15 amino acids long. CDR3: CASSPRAPKGQPQHF. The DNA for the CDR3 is TGTGCCAGCAGCCCCCGGGCCCCTAAGGGGCAGCCCCAGCATTTT.

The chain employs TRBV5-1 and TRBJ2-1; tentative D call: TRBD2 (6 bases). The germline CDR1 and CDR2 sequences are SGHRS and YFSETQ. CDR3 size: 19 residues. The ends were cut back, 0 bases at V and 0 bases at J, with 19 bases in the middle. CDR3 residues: CASSLASPGTGSSYNEQFF. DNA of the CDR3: TGCGCCAGCAGCTTGGCTTCCCCCGGGACCGGGAGCTCCTACAATGAGCAGTTCTTC.

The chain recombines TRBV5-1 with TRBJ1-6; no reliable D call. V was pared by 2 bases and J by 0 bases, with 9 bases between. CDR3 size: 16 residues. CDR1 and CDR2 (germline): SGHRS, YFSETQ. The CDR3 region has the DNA TGCGCCAGCAGCTTTGACACGAGCTCCTATAATTCACCCCTCCACTTT. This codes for CASSFDTSSYNSPLHF.

The CDR3 loop reads CASIRQDSGNTIYF. For the CDR3, the DNA is TGTGCCAGTATCAGACAGGACTCTGGAAACACCATATATTTT. V is TRBV19 and J is TRBJ1-3; TRBD1 might be the D (6 bases). The CDR3 is made up of 14 amino acids. The V gene's germline CDR1 is LNHDA and CDR2 SQIVND (reference sequence). The V and J ends lost 7 bases and 0 bases respectively, with 10 bases between them.

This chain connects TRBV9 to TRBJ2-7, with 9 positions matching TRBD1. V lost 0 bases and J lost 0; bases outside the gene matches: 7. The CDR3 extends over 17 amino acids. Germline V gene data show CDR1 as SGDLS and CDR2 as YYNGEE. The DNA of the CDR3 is TGTGCCAGCAGCGTAGCTTCTGGGACAGGGACCTCCTACGAGCAGTACTTC. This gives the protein CASSVASGTGTSYEQYF.

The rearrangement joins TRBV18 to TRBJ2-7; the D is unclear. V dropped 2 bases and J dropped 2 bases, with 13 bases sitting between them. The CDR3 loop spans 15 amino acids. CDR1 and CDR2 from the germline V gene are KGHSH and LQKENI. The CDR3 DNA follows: TGTGCCAGCTCACCAAGTCTAGACGGAACCTACGAGCAGTACTTC. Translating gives CASSPSLDGTYEQYF.

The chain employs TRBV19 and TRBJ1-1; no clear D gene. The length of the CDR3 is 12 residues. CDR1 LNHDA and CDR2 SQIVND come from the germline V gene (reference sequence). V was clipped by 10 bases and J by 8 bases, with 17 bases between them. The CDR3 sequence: CATINLGSEAFF. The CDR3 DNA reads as TGTGCCACTATTAACCTGGGCAGCGAAGCTTTCTTT.

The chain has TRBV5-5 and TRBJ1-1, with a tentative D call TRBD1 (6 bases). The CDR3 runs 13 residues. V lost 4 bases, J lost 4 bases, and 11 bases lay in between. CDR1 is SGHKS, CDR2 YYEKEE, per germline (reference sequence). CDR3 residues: CASSRGHSTEAFF. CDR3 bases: TGTGCCAGCAGCCGGGGACATAGCACTGAAGCTTTCTTT.

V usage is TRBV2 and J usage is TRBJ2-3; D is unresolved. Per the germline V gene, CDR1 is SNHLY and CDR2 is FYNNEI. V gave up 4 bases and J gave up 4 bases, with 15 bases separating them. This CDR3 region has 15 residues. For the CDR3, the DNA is TGTGCCAGCAGTGGGCGAGCTAGTATTGCAGATACGCAGTATTTT. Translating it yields CASSGRASIADTQYF. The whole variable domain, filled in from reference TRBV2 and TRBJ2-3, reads EPEVTQTPSHQVTQMGQEVILRCVPISNHLYFYWYRQILGQKVEFLVSFYNNEISEKSEIFDDQFSVERPDGSNFTLKIRSTKLEDSAMYFCASSGRASIADTQYFGPGTRLTVL.

The CDR3 reads CASSLDLIGGSNVLTF. CDR3 bases: TGTGCCAGCAGCTTGGACCTGATAGGGGGCTCCAACGTCCTGACTTTC. The rearrangement uses TRBV5-6 and TRBJ2-6; 7 positions agree with TRBD1. Germline V gene sequence: CDR1 SGHDT, CDR2 YYEEEE. The CDR3 runs 16 residues. The J segment lost 8 bases and the V segment lost 0 bases, leaving 8 bases of the junction unmatched. The whole variable domain, filled in from reference TRBV5-6 and TRBJ2-6, reads DAGVTQSPTHLIKTRGQQVTLRCSPKSGHDTVSWYQQALGQGPQFIFQYYEEEERQRGNFPDRFSGHQFPNYSSELNVNALLLGDSALYLCASSLDLIGGSNVLTFGAGSRLTVL.

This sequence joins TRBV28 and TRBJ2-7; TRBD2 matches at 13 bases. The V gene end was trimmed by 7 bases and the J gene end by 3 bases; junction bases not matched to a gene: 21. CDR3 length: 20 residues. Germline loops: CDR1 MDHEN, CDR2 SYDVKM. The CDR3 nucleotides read TGTGCCAGCAAGGGACTAGCGGGAACTACAAAAGGGGACGTTTACTACGAGCAGTACTTC. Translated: CASKGLAGTTKGDVYYEQYF.

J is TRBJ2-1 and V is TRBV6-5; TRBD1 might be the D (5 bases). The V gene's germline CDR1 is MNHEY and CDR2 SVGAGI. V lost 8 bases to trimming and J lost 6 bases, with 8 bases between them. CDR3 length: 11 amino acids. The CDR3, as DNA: TGTGCCAGCGGGCAGGGCAATGAGCAGTTCTTC. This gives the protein CASGQGNEQFF.

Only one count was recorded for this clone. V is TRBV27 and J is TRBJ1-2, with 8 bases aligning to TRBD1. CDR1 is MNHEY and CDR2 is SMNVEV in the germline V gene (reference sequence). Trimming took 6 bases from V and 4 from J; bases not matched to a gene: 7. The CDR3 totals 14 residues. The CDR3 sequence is CASRTPGGIYGYTF. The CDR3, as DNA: TGTGCCAGCAGAACACCAGGGGGCATCTATGGCTACACCTTC.

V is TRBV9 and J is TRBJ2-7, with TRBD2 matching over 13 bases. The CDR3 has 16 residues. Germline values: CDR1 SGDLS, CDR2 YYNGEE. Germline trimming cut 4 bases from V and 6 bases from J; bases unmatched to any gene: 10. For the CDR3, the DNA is TGTGCCAGCAGCCCAAGACTAGCGGGAGGTTCTGTCGAGCAGTACTTC. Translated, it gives CASSPRLAGGSVEQYF.

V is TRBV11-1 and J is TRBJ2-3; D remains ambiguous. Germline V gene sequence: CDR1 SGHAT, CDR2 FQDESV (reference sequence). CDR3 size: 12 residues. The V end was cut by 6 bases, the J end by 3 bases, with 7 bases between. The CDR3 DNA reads TGTGCCAGCAGTCAAGCAACAGATACGCAGTATTTT. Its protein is CASSQATDTQYF.

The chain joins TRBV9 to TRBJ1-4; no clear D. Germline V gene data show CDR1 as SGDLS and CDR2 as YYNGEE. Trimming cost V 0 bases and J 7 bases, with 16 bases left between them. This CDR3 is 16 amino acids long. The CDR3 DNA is TGTGCCAGCAGCGTAGGCAGAGGAGGTCAAGGTGAAAAACTGTTTTTT. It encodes CASSVGRGGQGEKLFF.

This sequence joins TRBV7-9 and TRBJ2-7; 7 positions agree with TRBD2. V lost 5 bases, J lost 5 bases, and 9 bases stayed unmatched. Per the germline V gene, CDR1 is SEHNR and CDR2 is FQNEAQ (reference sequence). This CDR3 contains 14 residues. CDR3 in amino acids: CASSPGASGDEQYF. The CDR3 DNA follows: TGTGCCAGCAGCCCCGGAGCCAGCGGGGACGAGCAGTACTTC.

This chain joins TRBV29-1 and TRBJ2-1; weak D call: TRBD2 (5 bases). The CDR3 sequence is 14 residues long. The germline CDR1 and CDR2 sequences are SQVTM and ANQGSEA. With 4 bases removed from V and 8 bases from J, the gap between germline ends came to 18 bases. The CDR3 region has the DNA TGCAGCGTTGGAATAGGGTCACCCGGGGATGAGCAGTTCTTC. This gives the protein CSVGIGSPGDEQFF.

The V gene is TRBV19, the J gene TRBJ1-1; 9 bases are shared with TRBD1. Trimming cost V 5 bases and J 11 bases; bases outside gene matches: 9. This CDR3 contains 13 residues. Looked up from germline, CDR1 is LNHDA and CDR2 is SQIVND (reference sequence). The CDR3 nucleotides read TGTGCCAGTAGTCTGGGACAGGGACATTACGCTTTCTTT. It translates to CASSLGQGHYAFF.

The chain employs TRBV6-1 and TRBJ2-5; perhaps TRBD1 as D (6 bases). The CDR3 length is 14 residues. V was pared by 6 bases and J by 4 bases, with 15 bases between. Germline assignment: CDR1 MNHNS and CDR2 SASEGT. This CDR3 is CASSPTQGVETQYF. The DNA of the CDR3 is TGTGCCAGCAGCCCTACACAGGGAGTAGAGACCCAGTACTTC.

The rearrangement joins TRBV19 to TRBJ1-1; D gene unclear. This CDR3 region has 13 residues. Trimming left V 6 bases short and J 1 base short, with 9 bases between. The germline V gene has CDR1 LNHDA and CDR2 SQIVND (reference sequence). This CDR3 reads CASRDGPNTEAFF. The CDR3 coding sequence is TGTGCCAGTAGAGATGGCCCGAACACTGAAGCTTTCTTT.

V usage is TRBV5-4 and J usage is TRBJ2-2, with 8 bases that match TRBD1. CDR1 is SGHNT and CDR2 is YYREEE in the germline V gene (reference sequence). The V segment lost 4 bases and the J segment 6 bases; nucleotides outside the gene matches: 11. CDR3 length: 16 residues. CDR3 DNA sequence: TGTGCCAGCAGCACCCCTGGACAGGGTGTATCCGGGGAGCTGTTTTTT. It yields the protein CASSTPGQGVSGELFF.

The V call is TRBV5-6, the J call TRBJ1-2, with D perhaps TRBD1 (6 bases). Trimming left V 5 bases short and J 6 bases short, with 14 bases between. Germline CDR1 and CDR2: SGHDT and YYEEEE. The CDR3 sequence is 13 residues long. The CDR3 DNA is TGTGCCAGCAGTCGGGGGGCGGAGGATGGCTACACCTTC. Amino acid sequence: CASSRGAEDGYTF.

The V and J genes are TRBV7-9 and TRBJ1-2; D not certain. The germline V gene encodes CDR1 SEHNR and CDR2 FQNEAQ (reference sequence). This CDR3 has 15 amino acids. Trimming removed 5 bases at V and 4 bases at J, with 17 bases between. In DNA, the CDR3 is TGTGCCAGCAGCCCCAAATCCCGGGAGGGCTATGGCTACACCTTC. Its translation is CASSPKSREGYGYTF. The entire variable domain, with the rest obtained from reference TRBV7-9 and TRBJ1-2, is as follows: DTGVSQNPRHKITKRGQNVTFRCDPISEHNRLYWYRQTLGQGPEFLTYFQNEAQLEKSRLLSDRFSAERPKGSFSTLEIQRTEQGDSAMYLCASSPKSREGYGYTFGSGTRLTVV.

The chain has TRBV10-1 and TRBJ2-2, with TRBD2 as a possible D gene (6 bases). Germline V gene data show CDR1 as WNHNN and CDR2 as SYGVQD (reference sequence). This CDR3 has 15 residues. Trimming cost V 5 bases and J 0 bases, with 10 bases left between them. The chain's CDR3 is CASSIGTPNTGELFF. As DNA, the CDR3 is TGCGCCAGCAGTATCGGGACTCCGAACACCGGGGAGCTGTTTTTT.